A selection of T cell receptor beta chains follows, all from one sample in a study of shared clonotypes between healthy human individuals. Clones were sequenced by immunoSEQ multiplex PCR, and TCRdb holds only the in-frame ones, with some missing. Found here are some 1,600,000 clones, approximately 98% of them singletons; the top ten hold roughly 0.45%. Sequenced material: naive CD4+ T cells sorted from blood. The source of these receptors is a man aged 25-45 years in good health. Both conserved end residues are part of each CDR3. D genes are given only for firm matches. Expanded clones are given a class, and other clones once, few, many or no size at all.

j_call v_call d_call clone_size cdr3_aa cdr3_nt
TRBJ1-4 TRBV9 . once CASSVDQTTNEKLFF TGTGCCAGCAGCGTAGACCAGACAACTAATGAAAAACTGTTTTTT
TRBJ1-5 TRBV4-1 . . CASSQVGGRGYLDQPQHF TGCGCCAGCAGCCAAGTCGGAGGCAGAGGATACCTCGATCAGCCCCAGCATTTT
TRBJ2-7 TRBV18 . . CASSPGATSSYEQYF TGTGCCAGCTCACCAGGAGCAACAAGCTCCTACGAGCAGTACTTC
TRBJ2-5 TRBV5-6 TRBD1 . CASSSDRVQETQYF TGTGCCAGCAGCTCGGACAGGGTTCAAGAGACCCAGTACTTC
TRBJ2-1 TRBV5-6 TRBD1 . CASSLQGGYEQFF TGTGCCAGCAGCTTACAGGGGGGCTATGAGCAGTTCTTC
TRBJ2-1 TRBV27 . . CASSSRLAGPPRNEQFF TGTGCCAGCAGTTCCAGACTGGCGGGACCGCCAAGGAATGAGCAGTTCTTC
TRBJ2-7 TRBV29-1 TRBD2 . CSALGREANEQYF TGCAGCGCCCTGGGGCGGGAGGCAAACGAGCAGTACTTC
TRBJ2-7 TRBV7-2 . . CASSSWYEQYF TGTGCCAGCAGCTCCTGGTACGAGCAGTACTTC
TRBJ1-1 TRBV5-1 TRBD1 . CASSLGSGGGTEAFF TGCGCCAGCAGCTTGGGTTCAGGGGGAGGCACTGAAGCTTTCTTT
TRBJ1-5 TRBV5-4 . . CASSLGRNQPQHF TGTGCCAGCAGCTTGGGGCGTAATCAGCCCCAGCATTTT
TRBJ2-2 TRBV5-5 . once CASSSGRLNTGELFF TGTGCCAGCAGCTCTGGACGGCTTAACACCGGGGAGCTGTTTTTT
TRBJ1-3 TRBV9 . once CASADSGNTIYF TGTGCCAGCGCGGACTCTGGAAACACCATATATTTT
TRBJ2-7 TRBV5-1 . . CASSLGYPYEQYF TGCGCCAGCAGCTTGGGTTACCCCTACGAGCAGTACTTC
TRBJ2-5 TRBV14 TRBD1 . CASSPTGGSRQETQYF TGTGCCAGCAGCCCCACAGGGGGCAGCCGACAAGAGACCCAGTACTTC
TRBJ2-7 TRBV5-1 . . CASSLVGASYEQYF TGCGCCAGCAGCTTGGTCGGGGCTTCCTACGAGCAGTACTTC
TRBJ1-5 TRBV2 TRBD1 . CASSMDRNRNQPQHF TGTGCCAGCAGTATGGACAGGAATCGCAATCAGCCCCAGCATTTT
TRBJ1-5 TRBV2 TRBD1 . CASSEVLDRVRNQPQHF TGTGCCAGCAGTGAAGTCCTGGACAGGGTACGCAATCAGCCCCAGCATTTT
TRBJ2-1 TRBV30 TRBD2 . CAWSVGTRLYNEQFF TGTGCCTGGAGTGTTGGGACTAGGCTATACAATGAGCAGTTCTTC
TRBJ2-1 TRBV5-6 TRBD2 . CASRTGLAVDNEQFF TGTGCCAGCAGGACGGGACTAGCAGTCGACAATGAGCAGTTCTTC
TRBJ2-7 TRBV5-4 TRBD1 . CASSGHRDRGDEQYF TGTGCCAGCAGCGGCCACCGGGACAGGGGGGACGAGCAGTACTTC
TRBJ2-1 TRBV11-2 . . CATAGRIHNEQFF TGTGCCACGGCAGGGAGAATCCACAATGAGCAGTTCTTC
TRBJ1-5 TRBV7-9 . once CASSSGTDAHQPQHF TGTGCCAGCAGTTCAGGGACGGACGCCCATCAGCCCCAGCATTTT
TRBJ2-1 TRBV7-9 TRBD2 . CASSALGISSGGALEQFF TGTGCCAGCAGCGCATTAGGGATCTCTAGCGGAGGGGCCTTGGAGCAGTTCTTC
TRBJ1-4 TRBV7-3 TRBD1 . CASSVTGGPNEKLFF TGTGCCAGCAGCGTAACAGGGGGCCCTAATGAAAAACTGTTTTTT
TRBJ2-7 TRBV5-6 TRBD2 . CASSQTSGRVYEQYF TGTGCCAGCAGCCAAACTAGCGGGAGGGTGTACGAGCAGTACTTC
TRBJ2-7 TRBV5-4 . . CASSSPDSSYEQYF TGTGCCAGCAGCTCGCCGGACAGCTCCTACGAGCAGTACTTC
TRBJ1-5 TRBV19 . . CASSQGDLLYQPQHF TGTGCCAGTAGCCAAGGGGACCTCCTTTATCAGCCCCAGCATTTT
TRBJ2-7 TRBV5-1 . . CASSLALRVDEQYF TGCGCCAGCAGCTTGGCCTTGCGGGTAGACGAGCAGTACTTC
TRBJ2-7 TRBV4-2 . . CASSQGTLRGSYYEQYF TGTGCCAGCAGCCAAGGCACTTTACGTGGGAGTTACTACGAGCAGTACTTC
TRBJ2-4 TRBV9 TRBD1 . CASSVGDRGVDNIQYF TGTGCCAGCAGCGTAGGAGACAGGGGGGTGGATAACATTCAGTACTTC
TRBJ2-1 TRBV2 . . CASSLVPNYNEQFF TGTGCCAGCAGTCTGGTCCCTAACTACAATGAGCAGTTCTTC
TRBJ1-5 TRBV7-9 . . CASSLGTNDNQPQHF TGTGCCAGCAGCTTAGGTACCAACGACAATCAGCCCCAGCATTTT
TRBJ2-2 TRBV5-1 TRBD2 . CASSSGLAGLGELFF TGCGCCAGCAGCTCGGGACTAGCGGGCTTGGGGGAGCTGTTTTTT
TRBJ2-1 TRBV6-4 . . CASSATRGNEQFF TGTGCCAGCAGTGCCACAAGAGGTAATGAGCAGTTCTTC
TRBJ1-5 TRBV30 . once CAWSPGDNQPQHF TGTGCCTGGAGTCCAGGGGATAATCAGCCCCAGCATTTT